The rows below give T cell receptor beta chains drawn from one sample of a study of low-dose radiotherapy and immunotherapy resistance in tumors. TCRdb re-called the reads through MiXCR, storing one row per CDR3 protein. The table records around 100,000 distinct CDR3 sequences, less than 25% of them present only once. The input for sequencing was PBMCs, taken after low-dose radiotherapy plus immunotherapy. The receptors shown here come from a female donor with ovarian cancer. The CDR3 runs from the conserved cysteine through the conserved F or W. A D gene is named only where the DNA matches it firmly. Not all rows give a size; the values are once, few, many and, for expanded clones, a class.

>13|TRBJ2-7|TRBV5-1|TRBD2|many
TGCGCCAGCAGCTTGACTAGCGAGAACGAGCAGTACTTC
CASSLTSENEQYF
>13|TRBJ1-2|TRBV7-9|-|many
TGTGCCAGCAGCCACAGGTCCAGCTATGGCTACACCTTC
CASSHRSSYGYTF
>16|TRBJ2-5|TRBV19|-|many
TGTGCCAGTAGTATCGCGGCTAGAGGGCCCCAAGAGACCCAGTACTTC
CASSIAARGPQETQYF
>12|TRBJ1-1|TRBV27|TRBD1|many
TGTGCCAGCAGCGACAGGGGGCAAAAAGCTTTCTTT
CASSDRGQKAFF
>11|TRBJ1-1|TRBV19|-|many
TGTGCCAGTACCGCGGGGGTTGAAGCTTTCTTT
CASTAGVEAFF
>14|TRBJ1-4|TRBV2|TRBD1|many
TGTGCCAGCAGAGAGGGGGCGGTCGGTGAAAAACTGTTTTTT
CASREGAVGEKLFF
>16|TRBJ2-2|TRBV12-3/TRBV12-4|-|-
-
CASSLGQGLTGELFFF
>14|TRBJ1-5|TRBV24-1|-|many
TGTGCCACCAGTGATTTCAGGGTGGGTCAGCCCCAGCATTTT
CATSDFRVGQPQHF
>13|TRBJ2-2|TRBV5-1|-|-
TGTGCCAGCAGTTTGGAGGGGACCGGGGAGCTGTTTTTT
CASSLEGTGELFF
>13|TRBJ1-5|TRBV28|-|many
TGTGCCACCCACCCAGGGCTCCGTCAGCCCCAGCATTTT
CATHPGLRQPQHF
>12|TRBJ1-3|TRBV10-3|-|many
TGTGCCATCACCACGGCCGGAAACACCATATATTTT
CAITTAGNTIYF
>17|TRBJ1-5|TRBV3-1|TRBD1|many
TGTGCCAGCAGCCGCGGACAGGGGGGACGCGGCAATCAGCCCCAGCATTTT
CASSRGQGGRGNQPQHF
>19|TRBJ2-6|TRBV18|-|-
TGTGCCAGCTCACCATTTTACGGGGACCGGAACTCTGGGGCCAACGTCCTGACTTTC
CASSPFYGDRNSGANVLTF
>14|TRBJ1-5|TRBV5-6|-|many
TGTGCCAGCAGCGTGGGACTCAGCAATCAGCCCCAGCATTTT
CASSVGLSNQPQHF
>14|TRBJ2-3|TRBV7-2|TRBD2|few
TGTGCCAGCAGCCGAATCCGGGGGGCAGATACGCAGTATTTT
CASSRIRGADTQYF
>17|TRBJ1-5|TRBV7-8|TRBD1|many
TGTGCCAGCAGCTTGCAAAGCACCGGGACAGGGTACCAGCCCCAGCATTTT
CASSLQSTGTGYQPQHF
>15|TRBJ1-1|TRBV6-2/TRBV6-3|TRBD1|many
TGTGCCAGCAGTTTACGACAGGGATGGAACACTGAAGCTTTCTTT
CASSLRQGWNTEAFF
>13|TRBJ2-1|TRBV18|-|many
TGTGCCAGCTCTCTAGGGGCGAACAATGAGCAGTTCTTC
CASSLGANNEQFF
>11|TRBJ2-1|TRBV6-2/TRBV6-3|-|many
TGTGCCAGCTCCGTCGTCAATGAGCAGTTCTTC
CASSVVNEQFF
>13|TRBJ1-1|TRBV5-1|TRBD1|many
TGCGCCAGCAGCGTTGACAGGGCCGCTGAAGCTTTCTTT
CASSVDRAAEAFF
>10|TRBJ2-2|TRBV6-4|-|few
-
CARTAGSCFF
>18|TRBJ1-5|TRBV4-1|TRBD1|-
TGCGCCAGCAGCCAAGCACCGGGCGGACAGGGCGCCAATCAGCCCCCGCATTTT
CASSQAPGGQGANQPPHF
>13|TRBJ1-2|TRBV7-3|TRBD1|many
TGTGCCAGCAGCGACAGGGGTGGCTATGGCTACACCTTC
CASSDRGGYGYTF